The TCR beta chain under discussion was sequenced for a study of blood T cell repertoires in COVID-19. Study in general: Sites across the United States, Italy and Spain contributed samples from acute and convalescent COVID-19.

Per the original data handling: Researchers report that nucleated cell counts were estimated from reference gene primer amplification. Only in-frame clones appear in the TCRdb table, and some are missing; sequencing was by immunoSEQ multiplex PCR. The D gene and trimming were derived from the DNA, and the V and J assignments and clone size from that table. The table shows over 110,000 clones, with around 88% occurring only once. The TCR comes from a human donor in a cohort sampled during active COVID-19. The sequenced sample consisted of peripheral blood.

CDR3 loop: CASSSAGGIGNQPQHF. The CDR3 DNA is TGTGCCAGTAGTTCCGCTGGGGGGATTGGCAATCAGCCCCAGCATTTT. The chain uses TRBV19 and TRBJ1-5; tentatively, D is TRBD1 (5 bases). The CDR3 covers 16 residues. With 5 bases removed from V and 2 bases from J, the gap between germline ends came to 16 bases. CDR1 is LNHDA and CDR2 is SQIVND in the germline V gene (reference sequence).